The rows below give T cell receptor beta chains drawn from one sample of a study of T cells in Graves' hyperthyroidism and ophthalmopathy. From the multiplex PCR reads, TCRdb called clonotypes with MiXCR, one entry per CDR3 protein. The sample includes around 350,000 distinct CDR3 sequences, roughly 19% of them seen just once. Input material: blood. The receptors come from a woman between 18 and 30 years old with Graves' hyperthyroidism. CDR3s include the opening cysteine and the closing phenylalanine or tryptophan. The order of the fields is clone size, V gene, J gene, D gene, CDR3 protein, CDR3 DNA. A D gene is named only where the DNA matches it firmly. Size is stated for part of the rows, as once, few or many counts, or as a class when the clone is expanded.

abundance: many; v_gene: TRBV20-1; j_gene: TRBJ1-5; d_gene: .; CDR3aa: CSARDLRGADSNQPQHF; CDR3nt: TGCAGTGCTAGGGACTTGAGGGGGGCGGATAGCAATCAGCCCCAGCATTTT
abundance: many; v_gene: TRBV15; j_gene: TRBJ2-7; d_gene: TRBD1; CDR3aa: CATSRGGTGDSYEQYF; CDR3nt: TGTGCCACCAGCAGAGGGGGGACAGGGGACTCCTACGAGCAGTACTTC
abundance: few; v_gene: TRBV4-1; j_gene: TRBJ1-2; d_gene: .; CDR3aa: CASSHFKGQPNYGYTF; CDR3nt: TGCGCCAGCAGCCACTTCAAAGGGCAGCCTAACTATGGCTACACCTTC
abundance: .; v_gene: TRBV7-2; j_gene: TRBJ2-7; d_gene: TRBD2; CDR3aa: CASSLGASGSYEQYF; CDR3nt: TGTGCCAGCAGCTTAGGAGCTAGCGGCTCCTACGAGCAGTACTTC
abundance: .; v_gene: TRBV13; j_gene: TRBJ2-5; d_gene: .; CDR3aa: CASSLVQGRRETQYF; CDR3nt: TGTGCCAGCAGCTTAGTTCAGGGGCGGCGCGAGACCCAGTACTTC
abundance: many; v_gene: TRBV10-3; j_gene: TRBJ1-5; d_gene: .; CDR3aa: CAISETQGAQPQHF; CDR3nt: TGTGCCATCAGTGAGACTCAGGGTGCTCAGCCCCAGCATTTT
abundance: many; v_gene: TRBV30; j_gene: TRBJ2-2; d_gene: .; CDR3aa: CAWSVFAPGELFF; CDR3nt: TGTGCCTGGAGTGTATTTGCCCCCGGGGAGCTGTTTTTT
abundance: many; v_gene: TRBV5-1; j_gene: TRBJ2-2; d_gene: TRBD1; CDR3aa: CASSIAGTGFGGELFF; CDR3nt: TGCGCCAGCAGCATTGCCGGGACAGGGTTTGGCGGGGAGCTGTTTTTT
abundance: many; v_gene: TRBV6-1; j_gene: TRBJ2-2; d_gene: TRBD1; CDR3aa: CAGYRGGTGELFF; CDR3nt: TGTGCCGGATACAGGGGTGGCACCGGGGAGCTGTTTTTT
abundance: few; v_gene: TRBV3-1; j_gene: TRBJ1-3; d_gene: TRBD1; CDR3aa: CASSHRQGSGNTIYF; CDR3nt: TGTGCCAGCAGCCACCGACAGGGCTCTGGAAACACCATATATTTT
abundance: .; v_gene: TRBV6-2/TRBV6-3; j_gene: TRBJ2-4; d_gene: .; CDR3aa: CASSYSRIGTQTKNIQYF; CDR3nt: TGTGCCAGCAGTTACTCGAGGATTGGGACACAAACCAAAAACATTCAGTACTTC
abundance: many; v_gene: TRBV11-2; j_gene: TRBJ2-5; d_gene: .; CDR3aa: CASSPRESIQETQYF; CDR3nt: TGTGCCAGCAGCCCTCGGGAAAGCATTCAAGAGACCCAGTACTTC
abundance: .; v_gene: TRBV6-4; j_gene: TRBJ2-2; d_gene: .; CDR3aa: CASSAEGGNTGELFF; CDR3nt: TGTGCCAGCAGCGCCGAGGGGGGGAACACCGGGGAGCTGTTTTTT
abundance: .; v_gene: TRBV2; j_gene: TRBJ1-5; d_gene: .; CDR3aa: CASSSSTDNQPQHF; CDR3nt: TGTGCCAGCAGCAGCTCGACGGACAATCAGCCCCAGCATTTT
abundance: many; v_gene: TRBV30; j_gene: TRBJ1-1; d_gene: .; CDR3aa: CAWNPRTTEAFF; CDR3nt: TGTGCCTGGAACCCAAGGACAACTGAAGCTTTCTTT
abundance: .; v_gene: TRBV12-3/TRBV12-4; j_gene: TRBJ2-5; d_gene: .; CDR3aa: CASSSWQGATGEETQYF; CDR3nt: TGTGCCAGCAGTTCTTGGCAGGGAGCTACTGGGGAAGAGACCCAGTACTTC
abundance: many; v_gene: TRBV7-8; j_gene: TRBJ2-5; d_gene: TRBD1; CDR3aa: CASSALTGSAETQYF; CDR3nt: TGTGCCAGCAGCGCCTTGACAGGGTCAGCCGAGACCCAGTACTTC
abundance: .; v_gene: TRBV4-2; j_gene: TRBJ2-7; d_gene: TRBD2; CDR3aa: CASSQDQSDSGGAGYEQYF; CDR3nt: TGTGCCAGCAGCCAAGACCAATCCGATAGCGGGGGGGCCGGGTACGAGCAGTACTTC
abundance: .; v_gene: TRBV3-1; j_gene: TRBJ1-1; d_gene: .; CDR3aa: CASRKGPYEAFF; CDR3nt: TGTGCCAGCCGGAAGGGCCCCTATGAAGCTTTCTTT
abundance: many; v_gene: TRBV10-2; j_gene: TRBJ2-7; d_gene: TRBD2; CDR3aa: CASSATSGFFYEQYF; CDR3nt: TGCGCCAGCAGCGCGACTAGCGGGTTCTTTTACGAGCAGTACTTC
abundance: many; v_gene: TRBV29-1; j_gene: TRBJ2-5; d_gene: TRBD1; CDR3aa: CSVGRDRDQETQYF; CDR3nt: TGCAGCGTTGGCCGGGACAGGGACCAAGAGACCCAGTACTTC
abundance: few; v_gene: TRBV11-2; j_gene: TRBJ1-1; d_gene: .; CDR3aa: CASSLESRGRRRDTEAFF; CDR3nt: TGTGCCAGCAGCTTAGAGAGCAGGGGACGGCGGCGGGACACTGAAGCTTTCTTT
abundance: many; v_gene: TRBV20-1; j_gene: TRBJ1-2; d_gene: TRBD1; CDR3aa: CSVYRGRDYGYTF; CDR3nt: TGCAGTGTTTACAGGGGGCGCGACTATGGCTACACCTTC
abundance: few; v_gene: TRBV5-4; j_gene: TRBJ1-1; d_gene: .; CDR3aa: CASSSGGAGKMNTEAFF; CDR3nt: TGTGCCAGCAGCTCTGGGGGCGCGGGAAAAATGAACACTGAAGCTTTCTTT
abundance: many; v_gene: TRBV6-1; j_gene: TRBJ1-1; d_gene: .; CDR3aa: CASSEARVPTTEAFF; CDR3nt: TGTGCCAGCAGTGAAGCAAGGGTACCGACCACTGAAGCTTTCTTT
abundance: many; v_gene: TRBV19; j_gene: TRBJ2-5; d_gene: .; CDR3aa: CASSIYSTETQYF; CDR3nt: TGTGCCAGTAGTATATACTCCACAGAGACCCAGTACTTC
abundance: few; v_gene: TRBV5-1; j_gene: TRBJ1-6; d_gene: .; CDR3aa: CASSLEGEAYNSPLHF; CDR3nt: TGCGCCAGCAGCTTGGAAGGCGAGGCCTATAATTCACCCCTCCACTTT
abundance: few; v_gene: TRBV11-2; j_gene: TRBJ1-5; d_gene: .; CDR3aa: CASSLQFGGGLRPQHF; CDR3nt: TGTGCCAGCAGCCTTCAGTTCGGAGGGGGTCTTAGGCCCCAGCATTTT
abundance: many; v_gene: TRBV7-8; j_gene: TRBJ2-2; d_gene: .; CDR3aa: CASSSGLGNTGELFF; CDR3nt: TGTGCCAGCAGCTCAGGACTGGGTAACACCGGGGAGCTGTTTTTT
abundance: many; v_gene: TRBV6-5; j_gene: TRBJ2-7; d_gene: .; CDR3aa: CASSSRGGDSFYEQYF; CDR3nt: TGTGCCAGCAGTTCAAGGGGGGGGGACAGCTTCTACGAGCAGTACTTC
abundance: many; v_gene: TRBV7-3; j_gene: TRBJ1-1; d_gene: TRBD1; CDR3aa: CASSLTPPGTGTTEAFF; CDR3nt: TGTGCCAGCAGCTTAACCCCACCGGGGACAGGGACTACTGAAGCTTTCTTT
abundance: .; v_gene: TRBV7-9; j_gene: TRBJ2-7; d_gene: .; CDR3aa: CASSPIQSSYEQYF; CDR3nt: TGTGCCAGCAGCCCCATACAGAGCTCCTACGAGCAGTACTTC
abundance: many; v_gene: TRBV11-3; j_gene: TRBJ2-7; d_gene: .; CDR3aa: CASSLVGLTGQYEQYF; CDR3nt: TGTGCCAGCAGCTTAGTTGGTCTTACAGGGCAGTACGAGCAGTACTTC
abundance: many; v_gene: TRBV28; j_gene: TRBJ2-7; d_gene: TRBD1; CDR3aa: CASRIGQGISYEQYF; CDR3nt: TGTGCCAGCAGAATCGGACAGGGGATCTCCTACGAGCAGTACTTC
abundance: few; v_gene: TRBV5-1; j_gene: TRBJ1-5; d_gene: .; CDR3aa: CAWGGGNQPQHF; CDR3nt: TGCGCCTGGGGAGGCGGCAATCAGCCCCAGCATTTT
abundance: .; v_gene: TRBV12-3/TRBV12-4; j_gene: TRBJ1-2; d_gene: .; CDR3aa: CASSLQINYGCTF; CDR3nt: TGTGCCAGCAGTTTACAGATTAACTATGGCTGCACCTTC